The 3 T cell receptor beta chains below were found in one sample sequenced in a study of blood T cell repertoires in COVID-19. Data came from immunoSEQ multiplex PCR; TCRdb stores just in-frame clones and leaves some out. The data contain 230,000 or so clones, around 83% of them seen just once; the ten biggest clones take up about 7%. The specimen was PBMCs or T cells enriched from blood (not recorded which). These receptors originate from a woman aged 50 to 65 who had been exposed to COVID-19.

V and J are TRBV5-1 and TRBJ2-3; 7 nucleotides align to TRBD1. This CDR3 has 14 residues. Per the germline V gene, CDR1 is SGHRS and CDR2 is YFSETQ. V lost 6 bases and J lost 3; bases outside the gene matches: 7. The CDR3: CASTRDRETDTQYF. Written as DNA, the CDR3 is TGCGCCAGCACCCGGGACAGAGAAACAGATACGCAGTATTTT.

This chain uses TRBV28 with TRBJ2-5, with D possibly matching TRBD2 (5 bases). There are 14 residues in the CDR3. CDR1 is MDHEN, CDR2 SYDVKM, per germline. V lost 6 bases and J lost 5, with 16 bases in between. DNA of the CDR3: TGTGCCAGCAGCCTGGGTGGGCGAGGGGAGACCCAGTACTTC. This translates into CASSLGGRGETQYF. The full variable domain, its missing parts supplied by reference TRBV28 and TRBJ2-5, is DVKVTQSSRYLVKRTGEKVFLECVQDMDHENMFWYRQDPGLGLRLIYFSYDVKMKEKGDIPEGYSVSREKKERFSLILESASTNQTSMYLCASSLGGRGETQYFGPGTRLLVL.

The chain carries TRBV2 and TRBJ1-2; D remains ambiguous. V gave up 7 bases and J gave up 5 bases, with 20 bases separating them. The germline V gene has CDR1 SNHLY and CDR2 FYNNEI. This CDR3 is built from 15 residues. The CDR3, as DNA: TGTGCCAGCACCGGCCCAGCGGGCCCACTATATGGCTACACCTTC. Its protein product is CASTGPAGPLYGYTF.